A single sample gave rise to the 27 T cell receptor beta chains below, sequenced in a study of PD-L1 blockade in urothelial cancer. The method was immunoSEQ multiplex PCR; TCRdb's version includes in-frame clones alone and lacks a portion of them. The table lists about 39,000 clones, approximately 89% of them singletons. Noted time point: pretreatment peripheral blood. This specimen consisted of PBMCs, obtained around atezolizumab (anti-PD-L1) treatment. These receptor sequences come from a woman aged 55-69 years with urothelial cancer.

This sequence joins TRBV4-1 and TRBJ2-6, with D hard to call. Germline values: CDR1 MGHRA, CDR2 YSYEKL. CDR3 length equals 15 residues. The V and J ends lost 5 bases and 2 bases respectively, with 10 bases between them. Here the CDR3 reads CASSAMAAGANVLTF. The CDR3 DNA follows: TGCGCCAGCAGCGCTATGGCGGCTGGGGCCAACGTCCTGACTTTC.

This clone was recorded once. This chain joins TRBV4-2 and TRBJ2-7, with 7 nucleotides matching TRBD1. The CDR3 totals 16 residues. Germline values: CDR1 LGHNA, CDR2 YNFKEQ. V trimming: 1 base; J trimming: 2 bases; junction bases outside the gene matches: 8. CDR3 sequence reads: CASSQGSVQGAYEQYF. CDR3 in DNA: TGTGCCAGCAGCCAAGGAAGTGTCCAGGGGGCCTACGAGCAGTACTTC.

V and J are TRBV28 and TRBJ1-4, with D perhaps matching TRBD1 (6 bases). CDR3 length: 13 residues. Germline-derived CDR1 and CDR2 are MDHEN and SYDVKM. Trimming took off 7 bases at V and 5 bases at J, with 11 bases between the two ends. The CDR3 bases are TGTGCCAGCAATGGACAGTTAAATGAAAAACTGTTTTTT. This encodes CASNGQLNEKLFF.

Here the CDR3 reads CASSLIGTGRRGYGYTF. Written as DNA, the CDR3 is TGTGCCAGCAGTTTAATAGGGACAGGACGCCGGGGGTATGGCTACACCTTC. This chain joins TRBV28 and TRBJ1-2, with 8 bases fitting TRBD1. Losses at the gene ends were 2 bases for V and 5 bases for J; bases not matched to a gene: 13. The CDR3 covers 17 residues. Germline V gene lookup returns CDR1 MDHEN and CDR2 SYDVKM.

The genes are TRBV13 and TRBJ1-2, with TRBD1 as a possible D gene (5 bases). Germline CDR1 is PRHDT and CDR2 is FYEKMQ (reference sequence). V was cut by 1 base and J by 4 bases, with 7 bases left in between. CDR3 length: 13 residues. The CDR3 nucleotides read TGTGCCAGCAGCTTAGCGCAGGGCTATGGCTACACCTTC. Amino acid sequence: CASSLAQGYGYTF.

This sequence joins TRBV5-1 and TRBJ2-7; D gene uncertain. Germline CDR1 is SGHRS and CDR2 is YFSETQ. V gave up 4 bases and J gave up 2 bases, with 7 bases separating them. This CDR3 comprises 12 residues. CDR3 bases: TGCGCCAGCAGCCTCCTCCCCTACGAGCAGTACTTC. Translated: CASSLLPYEQYF.

This chain uses TRBV29-1 with TRBJ2-3; TRBD2 matches at 7 bases. The CDR3 has 10 residues. Per the germline V gene, CDR1 is SQVTM and CDR2 is ANQGSEA. V lost 5 bases and J lost 12; bases outside the gene matches: 5. The CDR3 is CSVSGAPQYF. The DNA of the CDR3 is TGCAGCGTTAGCGGGGCCCCTCAGTATTTT.

The V call is TRBV28, the J call TRBJ2-7; D is perhaps TRBD2 (6 bases). CDR3 length: 14 amino acids. Trimming removed 6 bases at V and 3 bases at J, with 15 bases between. Germline CDR1 MDHEN, CDR2 SYDVKM. CDR3 coding DNA: TGTGCCAGCAGATCCCCGGGAGAGTACTACGAGCAGTACTTC. Amino acids: CASRSPGEYYEQYF.

The rearrangement joins TRBV5-4 to TRBJ2-3, with 7 nucleotides matching TRBD2. Per germline, CDR1 SGHNT and CDR2 YYREEE (reference sequence). The CDR3 contains 12 residues. J lost 11 bases, V lost 4 bases, and 7 bases had no gene match. CDR3 sequence: CASSPPGGGQYF. The CDR3 DNA follows: TGTGCCAGCAGCCCCCCTGGGGGGGGGCAGTATTTT.

The rearrangement uses TRBV9 and TRBJ2-3; TRBD1 aligns across 9 bases. This CDR3 region has 17 residues. The V gene end was trimmed by 3 bases and the J gene end by 5 bases; junction bases not matched to a gene: 13. Looked up from germline, CDR1 is SGDLS and CDR2 is YYNGEE. The CDR3 sequence is CASSEPSSTGGQDTQYF. The CDR3 DNA is TGTGCCAGCAGCGAGCCGTCTTCGACAGGGGGGCAAGATACGCAGTATTTT.

This clone was found once. The rearrangement links TRBV27 to TRBJ1-4, with D perhaps TRBD1 (6 bases). The CDR3 covers 19 residues. Between the trimmed V and J ends, which lost 5 bases and 1 base, there was a span of 23 bases. Germline V gene lookup returns CDR1 MNHEY and CDR2 SMNVEV (reference sequence). This CDR3 reads CASSPSGWQGKITNEKLFF. The CDR3 bases are TGTGCCAGCAGTCCTTCTGGTTGGCAGGGGAAAATAACTAATGAAAAACTGTTTTTT.

The genes are TRBV13 and TRBJ2-1; 8 bases align to TRBD2. CDR3 length: 14 amino acids. V shed 5 bases, J shed 8 bases, and the junction held 8 bases outside the gene matches. Germline V gene lookup returns CDR1 PRHDT and CDR2 FYEKMQ (reference sequence). CDR3 amino acids: CASSLRGGADEQFF. As DNA, the CDR3 is TGTGCCAGCAGCCTCCGGGGGGGTGCGGATGAGCAGTTCTTC.

Here the CDR3 reads CASSLGAAGGTDTQYF. DNA for the CDR3: TGTGCCAGCAGCTTAGGGGCAGCGGGAGGAACAGATACGCAGTATTTT. The chain combines TRBV7-3 with TRBJ2-3, with 9 positions matching TRBD2. Trimming at V came to 2 bases and at J to 3 bases, leaving 6 bases not matched to a gene. CDR1 is SGHTA, CDR2 FQGTGA, per germline. This CDR3 is built from 16 residues.

This sequence joins TRBV5-8 and TRBJ2-7, with a possible D match to TRBD2 (6 bases). The ends were cut back, 0 bases at V and 2 bases at J, with 15 bases in the middle. CDR1 is SGHTS and CDR2 is YDEGEE in the germline V gene. CDR3 size: 16 residues. CDR3: CASSLAGLDRAYEQYF. In nucleotides, the CDR3 is TGTGCCAGCAGCTTGGCGGGACTCGATAGGGCCTACGAGCAGTACTTC.

The gene calls are TRBV6-6 and TRBJ2-1; 8 bases align to TRBD2. The V segment lost 11 bases and the J segment 8 bases; nucleotides outside the gene matches: 8. The CDR3 spans 12 residues. Germline V gives CDR1 MNHNY, CDR2 SVGAGI (reference sequence). The DNA for the CDR3 is TGTGCCTCCACCCGGGGACTAGATGAGCAGTTCTTC. This codes for CASTRGLDEQFF.

The V gene is TRBV18, the J gene TRBJ2-5; D possibly corresponds to TRBD2 (6 bases). The J call may be faulty, since TRBJ2-7 better matches the DNA end. The germline CDR1 and CDR2 sequences are KGHSH and LQKENI. The CDR3 spans 17 residues. The DNA for the CDR3 is TGTGCCAGCTCACCCGAACAAGGCGGTTGGAGGGGCGACGAGCAGTACTTC. This translates into CASSPEQGGWRGDEQYF.

This chain joins TRBV5-4 and TRBJ2-5, with a tentative D call TRBD2 (5 bases). The CDR3 loop spans 16 amino acids. Looked up from germline, CDR1 is SGHNT and CDR2 is YYREEE (reference sequence). The ends were cut back, 0 bases at V and 1 base at J, with 13 bases in the middle. As DNA, the CDR3 is TGTGCCAGCAGCTTGGCAGTAGCCGGAGGCCAAGAGACCCAGTACTTC. Translating it yields CASSLAVAGGQETQYF. The variable domain in full, with the rest retrieved from reference TRBV5-4 and TRBJ2-5, is ETGVTQSPTHLIKTRGQQVTLRCSSQSGHNTVSWYQQALGQGPQFIFQYYREEENGRGNFPPRFSGLQFPNYSSELNVNALELDDSALYLCASSLAVAGGQETQYFGPGTRLLVL.

This clone was seen more than once but under ten times. The V call is TRBV28, the J call TRBJ1-5; 8 bases are a match to TRBD1. J lost 6 bases, V lost 2 bases, and 3 bases had no gene match. Germline CDR1 MDHEN, CDR2 SYDVKM. This CDR3 comprises 14 residues. The CDR3 DNA reads TGTGCCAGCAGTTTAGGGACAGGTGGTCAGCCCCAGCATTTT. Residues: CASSLGTGGQPQHF.

The chain couples TRBV28 to TRBJ1-1; TRBD1 might be the D (5 bases). The V gene lost 5 bases and the J gene lost 4 bases, with 11 bases spanning the gap. The CDR3 spans 13 residues. Germline-derived CDR1 and CDR2 are MDHEN and SYDVKM. DNA for the CDR3: TGTGCCAGCAGTGTTACAGGTTCCACTGAAGCTTTCTTT. Amino acid sequence: CASSVTGSTEAFF.

The chain is built from TRBV7-8 and TRBJ2-2; D may be TRBD2 (5 bases). This CDR3 spans 17 amino acids. CDR1 SGHVS and CDR2 FQNEAQ come from the germline V gene. The germline V and J ends were trimmed by 6 bases and 5 bases, with 22 bases remaining between them. The DNA for the CDR3 is TGTGCCAGCAGACAAACTGGACTTTTGATAGGAACCGGGGAGCTGTTTTTT. Protein sequence: CASRQTGLLIGTGELFF.

This sequence joins TRBV7-8 and TRBJ2-7; 8 bases match TRBD2. This CDR3 has 18 amino acids. V lost 5 bases to trimming and J lost 1 base; unmatched junction nucleotides: 16. The germline V gene has CDR1 SGHVS and CDR2 FQNEAQ. The CDR3 sequence: CASSPRGAGGLGSYEQYF. The CDR3 DNA reads TGTGCCAGCAGCCCCCGGGGGGCGGGAGGTCTTGGGTCCTACGAGCAGTACTTC.

The genes are TRBV5-1 and TRBJ2-7; 12 bases map to TRBD2. The germline CDR1 and CDR2 sequences are SGHRS and YFSETQ. CDR3 length: 15 residues. The V gene end was trimmed by 0 bases and the J gene end by 9 bases; junction bases not matched to a gene: 7. The CDR3 region is CASSLGTSGIGLQYF. In DNA, the CDR3 is TGCGCCAGCAGCTTGGGGACTAGCGGGATTGGGTTGCAGTACTTC.

V and J are TRBV7-3 and TRBJ2-1; tentative D call: TRBD1 (7 bases). Trimming cost V 5 bases and J 5 bases, with 19 bases left between them. Germline V gene data show CDR1 as SGHTA and CDR2 as FQGTGA. The CDR3 spans 16 residues. The CDR3 is CASSTSQGGAHNEQFF. Here the CDR3 DNA reads TGTGCCAGCAGCACAAGCCAGGGGGGAGCCCACAATGAGCAGTTCTTC.

This chain uses TRBV11-2 with TRBJ2-7; D gene ambiguous. Trimming left V 6 bases short and J 1 base short, with 13 bases between. The length of the CDR3 is 14 residues. Germline assignment: CDR1 SGHAT and CDR2 FQNNGV. CDR3 DNA: TGTGCCAGCAGTCCGCTCGAGCGTTCCTACGAGCAGTACTTC. Translation: CASSPLERSYEQYF.

The genes are TRBV6-5 and TRBJ2-1; the D gene is possibly TRBD1 (6 bases). With 6 bases removed from V and 11 bases from J, the gap between germline ends came to 11 bases. This CDR3 has 11 residues. Per germline, CDR1 MNHEY and CDR2 SVGAGI. CDR3 sequence: CASSHGQKQFF. DNA for the CDR3: TGTGCCAGCAGCCACGGACAGAAGCAGTTCTTC.

The CDR3: CASSLRPAGGTDTQYF. Written as DNA, the CDR3 is TGTGCCAGCAGTTTACGACCAGCGGGAGGAACAGATACGCAGTATTTT. V usage is TRBV27 and J usage is TRBJ2-3; 9 bases are a match to TRBD2. The germline V gene encodes CDR1 MNHEY and CDR2 SMNVEV (reference sequence). The CDR3 loop spans 16 amino acids. J gave up 3 bases and V 2 bases, and 6 bases lay outside the gene matches.

The rearrangement joins TRBV27 to TRBJ1-1; D might be TRBD1 (6 bases). V lost 0 bases and J 4 bases, leaving 15 bases between the germline ends. CDR3 length: 16 residues. The germline V gene encodes CDR1 MNHEY and CDR2 SMNVEV (reference sequence). In DNA, the CDR3 is TGTGCCAGCAGTTTATCGGGAGGGGTCAGGGGCACTGAAGCTTTCTTT. Encoded protein: CASSLSGGVRGTEAFF.